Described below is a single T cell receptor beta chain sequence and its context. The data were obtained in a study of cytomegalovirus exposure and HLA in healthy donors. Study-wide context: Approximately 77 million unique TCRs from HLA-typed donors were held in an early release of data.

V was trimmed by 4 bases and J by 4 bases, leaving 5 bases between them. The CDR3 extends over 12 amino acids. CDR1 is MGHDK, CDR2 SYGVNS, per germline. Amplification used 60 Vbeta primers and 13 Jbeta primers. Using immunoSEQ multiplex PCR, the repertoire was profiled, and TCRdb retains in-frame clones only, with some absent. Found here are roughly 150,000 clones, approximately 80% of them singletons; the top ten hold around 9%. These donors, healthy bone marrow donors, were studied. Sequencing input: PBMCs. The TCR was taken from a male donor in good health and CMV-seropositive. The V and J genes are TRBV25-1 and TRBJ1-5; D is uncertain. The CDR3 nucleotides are TGTGCCAGCAGTGGGCCTAATCAGCCCCAGCATTTT. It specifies CASSGPNQPQHF.